This T cell receptor beta chain was observed in a study of blood T cells in healthy people across ages. General study points: Both higher diversity and more naive CD4+ cells marked long-lived donors when set against aged donors. Because donor CMV status was unknown, expanded clonotype changes were possibly confounded.

Sample-barcoded 5' priming and a J-beta primer mix drove a second PCR of about 6 to 11 cycles. Unique molecular identifiers of 12 random nucleotides labeled each cDNA. TCRdb ran MiXCR on the 5' RACE reads and lists one entry per CDR3 protein. Among over 1,500,000 distinct CDR3 sequences listed, approximately 39% were seen once. Sample donors were healthy Caucasian individuals that came from Russia, aged about 6 to 100. Only a few counts were recorded for this clonotype. Its target is not known. V was cut by 2 bases and J by 1 base, with 9 bases left in between. Germline CDR1 SGHRS, CDR2 YFSETQ. The CDR3 loop spans 14 amino acids.

Material for sequencing was blood. The receptor was isolated from a human donor in good health. The chain couples TRBV5-1 to TRBJ1-1, with a possible D match to TRBD1 (5 bases). The DNA for the CDR3 is TGCGCCAGCAGCTTCGTCGGGACGAACACTGAAGCTTTCTTT. Translating gives CASSFVGTNTEAFF. The full variable domain, rest sourced from reference TRBV5-1 and TRBJ1-1, is KAGVTQTPRYLIKTRGQQVTLSCSPISGHRSVSWYQQTPGQGLQFLFEYFSETQRNKGNFPGRFSGRQFSNSRSEMNVSTLELGDSALYLCASSFVGTNTEAFFGQGTRLTVV.